The 18 T cell receptor beta chains in this list originate from one sample, sequenced in a study of shared clonotypes between healthy human individuals. Assay: immunoSEQ multiplex PCR; the TCRdb copy retains only in-frame clones and omits some. The table records approximately 1,500,000 clones, 95% to 97% of them present only once. Sequenced sample: naive CD4+ T cells sorted from blood. Subset defined: CD45RA+ positively selected. Every receptor here comes from a man younger than 40 in good health.

J is TRBJ1-1 and V is TRBV18, with a possible D match to TRBD1 (5 bases). The CDR3 loop spans 15 amino acids. Germline lookup yields CDR1 KGHSH and CDR2 LQKENI. Trimming shortened V by 4 bases and J by 0 bases, and 12 bases separated the two germline ends. As DNA, the CDR3 is TGTGCCAGCTCACAACTACAGGCTTTGAACACTGAAGCTTTCTTT. Translating it yields CASSQLQALNTEAFF. Full variable domain (rest looked up from reference TRBV18 and TRBJ1-1): NAGVMQNPRHLVRRRGQEARLRCSPMKGHSHVYWYRQLPEEGLKFMVYLQKENIIDESGMPKERFSAEFPKEGPSILRIQQVVRGDSAAYFCASSQLQALNTEAFFGQGTRLTVV.

This chain links TRBV6-5 with TRBJ2-7; D not certain. This CDR3 comprises 12 residues. Germline values: CDR1 MNHEY, CDR2 SVGAGI. V lost 11 bases and J lost 2, with 13 bases in between. CDR3 loop: CASERRPYEQYF. In DNA form, the CDR3 reads TGTGCCTCAGAACGGAGACCCTACGAGCAGTACTTC.

With respect to this clone: In the same sample, other DNA sequences code for this CDR3. This chain's CDR3 is CASSLGASYEQYF. DNA of the CDR3: TGTGCCAGCAGCTTAGGGGCCAGCTACGAGCAGTACTTC. V usage is TRBV7-9 and J usage is TRBJ2-7; unclear D gene. The V and J ends lost 1 base and 3 bases respectively, with 7 bases between them. Germline assignment: CDR1 SEHNR and CDR2 FQNEAQ (reference sequence). This CDR3 contains 13 residues.

J is TRBJ1-4 and V is TRBV15; the match to TRBD1 covers 7 bases. CDR3 size: 15 residues. V lost 3 bases, J lost 8 bases, and 9 bases stayed unmatched. Germline CDR1 LNHNV, CDR2 YYDKDF (reference sequence). CDR3 region: CATSRVTGMGEKLFF. The CDR3, as DNA: TGTGCCACCAGCAGGGTGACAGGGATGGGAGAAAAACTGTTTTTT.

This clone was recorded once. This chain links TRBV10-2 with TRBJ2-7, with 9 nucleotides matching TRBD2. Germline V lookup: CDR1 WSHSY, CDR2 SAAADI. The CDR3 is 13 residues long. The junction had 4 bases not matched to a gene; V was cut back by 6 bases and J by 4 bases. CDR3 region: CASSGLARYEQYF. For the CDR3, the DNA is TGCGCCAGCAGCGGACTAGCGAGATACGAGCAGTACTTC.

With regard to this clone: The same CDR3 can be traced to other DNA sequences in this sample. The chain combines TRBV11-3 with TRBJ2-3; D gene ambiguous. Germline-derived CDR1 and CDR2 are SGHNT and YENEEA. The V gene lost 1 base and the J gene lost 2 bases, with 4 bases spanning the gap. CDR3 length: 13 residues. The DNA of the CDR3 is TGTGCCAGCAGCTTAGGGCTCACAGATACGCAGTATTTT. The encoded protein is CASSLGLTDTQYF.

The rearrangement joins TRBV4-1 to TRBJ2-3; D is undetermined. From germline, CDR1 is MGHRA and CDR2 YSYEKL. CDR3 length: 15 amino acids. V gave up 4 bases and J gave up 2 bases, with 13 bases separating them. CDR3 sequence (DNA): TGCGCCAGCAGCCCCACTTTTTACATCACAGATACGCAGTATTTT. Protein product: CASSPTFYITDTQYF.

V usage is TRBV6-4 and J usage is TRBJ2-7; D possibly matches TRBD1 or TRBD2 (5 bases each). Germline values: CDR1 MRHNA, CDR2 SNTAGT. The CDR3 sequence is 15 residues long. The V and J ends lost 3 bases and 2 bases respectively, with 14 bases between them. The DNA for the CDR3 is TGTGCCAGCAGTGATAGCCCACTGGGGGCCTACGAGCAGTACTTC. It codes for CASSDSPLGAYEQYF.

V usage is TRBV27 and J usage is TRBJ2-1; TRBD2 matches 7 bases. The CDR3 covers 15 residues. Trimming took 2 bases from V and 4 from J; bases not matched to a gene: 5. Germline V gene lookup returns CDR1 MNHEY and CDR2 SMNVEV (reference sequence). CDR3 nucleotide sequence: TGTGCCAGCAGTTTAGGAGCGGGAAGGTACAATGAGCAGTTCTTC. It encodes CASSLGAGRYNEQFF.

The chain uses TRBV5-8 and TRBJ2-5; no firm D call. The V end was cut by 0 bases, the J end by 2 bases, with 14 bases between. The CDR3 has 16 amino acids. CDR1 SGHTS and CDR2 YDEGEE come from the germline V gene. The CDR3: CASSLGAQWGQETQYF. DNA for the CDR3: TGTGCCAGCAGCTTGGGGGCCCAATGGGGACAAGAGACCCAGTACTTC.

The chain combines TRBV15 with TRBJ2-3; 9 nucleotides match TRBD1. The V gene's germline CDR1 is LNHNV and CDR2 YYDKDF (reference sequence). The CDR3 runs 16 residues. V was pared by 3 bases and J by 2 bases, with 6 bases of the junction left unmatched. The CDR3 bases are TGTGCCACCAGCAGTGGACAGGGGAAGTCCACAGATACGCAGTATTTT. Amino acid sequence: CATSSGQGKSTDTQYF.

This chain links TRBV5-1 with TRBJ2-7, with 7 bases that match TRBD1. The CDR3 spans 15 residues. Unmatched junction bases numbered 7, after V lost 0 bases and J lost 4 bases. Germline CDR1 reads SGHRS; CDR2 reads YFSETQ. CDR3 DNA sequence: TGCGCCAGCAGCTTGGCCAAGGGGGCGAAATACGAGCAGTACTTC. It codes for CASSLAKGAKYEQYF.

The chain employs TRBV4-1 and TRBJ1-2; TRBD1 agrees at 8 bases. The V gene's germline CDR1 is MGHRA and CDR2 YSYEKL. The CDR3 sequence is 16 residues long. J gave up 4 bases and V 0 bases, and 7 bases lay outside the gene matches. The CDR3 DNA follows: TGCGCCAGCAGCCAAGACGCGACAGGGGCACTCTATGGCTACACCTTC. The encoded protein is CASSQDATGALYGYTF.

CDR3 nucleotides: TGTGCCAGCAGCTCCCGACGCCAACAGCGGGGAGGGAACAATGAGCAGTTCTTC. It translates to CASSSRRQQRGGNNEQFF. This chain uses TRBV11-3 with TRBJ2-1; 7 nucleotides line up with TRBD2. J was trimmed by 5 bases and V by 4 bases; bases with no gene match: 17. The CDR3 length is 18 residues. Looked up from germline, CDR1 is SGHNT and CDR2 is YENEEA.

This chain joins TRBV28 and TRBJ2-1; perhaps TRBD1 as D (6 bases). Deletions cut 7 bases from V and 0 bases from J, with 13 bases between. Germline loops: CDR1 MDHEN, CDR2 SYDVKM. CDR3 size: 15 residues. CDR3 in DNA: TGTGCCAGCACCCGAGGGGGTTTCTCCTACAATGAGCAGTTCTTC. As protein: CASTRGGFSYNEQFF. Variable domain in full (rest from reference TRBV28 and TRBJ2-1): DVKVTQSSRYLVKRTGEKVFLECVQDMDHENMFWYRQDPGLGLRLIYFSYDVKMKEKGDIPEGYSVSREKKERFSLILESASTNQTSMYLCASTRGGFSYNEQFFGPGTRLTVL.

The chain combines TRBV5-6 with TRBJ2-6; unclear D gene. Trimming cost V 3 bases and J 2 bases, with 9 bases left between them. CDR3 length: 15 residues. The germline CDR1 and CDR2 sequences are SGHDT and YYEEEE. The CDR3 loop is CASSSISAGANVLTF. CDR3 bases: TGTGCCAGCAGCTCGATCTCTGCTGGGGCCAACGTCCTGACTTTC.

The genes are TRBV28 and TRBJ2-7; 8 positions match TRBD1. Unmatched junction bases numbered 23, after V lost 6 bases and J lost 4 bases. Looked up from germline, CDR1 is MDHEN and CDR2 is SYDVKM. There are 19 residues in the CDR3. CDR3 in amino acids: CASSSSFPGPGTGVYEQYF. CDR3 DNA: TGTGCCAGCAGCAGCTCCTTCCCGGGCCCCGGGACAGGCGTTTACGAGCAGTACTTC.

V and J are TRBV6-5 and TRBJ1-2; D might be TRBD1 (5 bases). V lost 7 bases and J 7 bases, leaving 16 bases between the germline ends. This CDR3 spans 13 amino acids. CDR1 is MNHEY and CDR2 is SVGAGI in the germline V gene. For the CDR3, the DNA is TGTGCCAGCAACAAATCCCCAGGGTTTGGCTACACCTTC. It is translated as CASNKSPGFGYTF.